One and the same sample provided the 5 T cell receptor beta chains below, sequenced in a study of cytomegalovirus exposure and HLA in healthy donors. Assay used: immunoSEQ multiplex PCR; TCRdb lists only in-frame clones, some missing. The sample lists approximately 110,000 clones; roughly nine tenths were seen once. Sequenced input: PBMCs. The receptor set was obtained from a woman aged 18-29 years in good health and CMV-seropositive.

The V gene is TRBV6-5, the J gene TRBJ1-2, with 10 bases identical to TRBD1. This CDR3 spans 15 amino acids. Trimming took 0 bases from V and 6 from J; bases not matched to a gene: 4. The germline V gene encodes CDR1 MNHEY and CDR2 SVGAGI. As DNA, the CDR3 is TGTGCCAGCAGTTACTCGGGGGGACAGGGGAATGGCTACACCTTC. Translation: CASSYSGGQGNGYTF.

The DNA for the CDR3 is TGTGCCAGCAGCGCCCGGGGACAGGGGAATACAGATACGCAGTATTTT. Its translation is CASSARGQGNTDTQYF. The rearrangement uses TRBV7-9 and TRBJ2-3; TRBD1 aligns across 10 bases. This CDR3 contains 16 residues. V trimming: 5 bases; J trimming: 3 bases; junction bases outside the gene matches: 8. CDR1 SEHNR and CDR2 FQNEAQ come from the germline V gene (reference sequence).

V gene TRBV4-1 combines with J gene TRBJ2-5; D is perhaps TRBD2 (6 bases). CDR3 length equals 16 residues. Per the germline V gene, CDR1 is MGHRA and CDR2 is YSYEKL. The V and J ends lost 1 base and 1 base respectively, with 13 bases between them. CDR3 DNA sequence: TGCGCCAGCAGCCAAGTCGTTAGCGGACCCCAAGAGACCCAGTACTTC. This gives the protein CASSQVVSGPQETQYF.

The rearrangement links TRBV21-1 to TRBJ1-3. TRBV21-1 is described as a pseudogene. There are 17 residues in the CDR3. CDR3 sequence reads: CASSKQKRGYSGNTIYF. In nucleotides, the CDR3 is TGTGCCAGCAGCAAACAAAAACGGGGTTACTCTGGAAACACCATATATTTT.

This clone was detected only a few times. The chain couples TRBV5-6 to TRBJ1-5; TRBD1 is a possible D gene (6 bases). The CDR3 spans 14 residues. In germline, CDR1 is SGHDT, CDR2 YYEEEE. The ends were cut back, 4 bases at V and 5 bases at J, with 13 bases in the middle. The CDR3 reads CASSRQATYQPQHF. The CDR3 region has the DNA TGTGCCAGCAGCCGACAGGCCACTTATCAGCCCCAGCATTTT.